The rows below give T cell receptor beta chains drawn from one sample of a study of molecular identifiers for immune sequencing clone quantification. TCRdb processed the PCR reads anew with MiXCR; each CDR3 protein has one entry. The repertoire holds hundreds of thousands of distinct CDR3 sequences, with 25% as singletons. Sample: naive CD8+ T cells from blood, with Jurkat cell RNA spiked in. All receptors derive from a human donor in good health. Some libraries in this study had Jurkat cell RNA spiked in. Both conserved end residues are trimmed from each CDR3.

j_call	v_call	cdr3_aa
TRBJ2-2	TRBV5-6	ASSTDRGPFPGELF
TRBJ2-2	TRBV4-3	ASSQGVYTGELF
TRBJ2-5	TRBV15	TTRDRGETQY
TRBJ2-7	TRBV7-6	ASSLFPGGGNSYEQY
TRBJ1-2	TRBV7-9	ASSLVGSGGYGYT
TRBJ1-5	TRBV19	ASSIAGGSRQPQH
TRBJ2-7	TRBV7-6	ASSVSGGSSYEQY
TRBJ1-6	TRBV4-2	ASSPFWERNSPLH
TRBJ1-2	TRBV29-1	SVQYRNYGYT
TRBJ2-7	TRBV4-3	ASSWVAGTYEQY
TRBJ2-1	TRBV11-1	ASSWGSGDRGAWNEQF
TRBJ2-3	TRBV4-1	ASSHPRSSGKTDTQY
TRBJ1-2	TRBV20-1	SARAGEGYGYT
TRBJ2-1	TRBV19	ASQGYGAHNEQF
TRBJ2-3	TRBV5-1	ASRTTSSTDTQY
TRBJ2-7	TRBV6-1	ASKGGSRNEQY
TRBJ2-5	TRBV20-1	SARFLQETQY
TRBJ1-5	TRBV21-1	ASSKGSRTASNQPQH
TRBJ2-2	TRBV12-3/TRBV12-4	ATSYTGELF
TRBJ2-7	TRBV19	ASSIASGYSYEQY
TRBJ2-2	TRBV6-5	ASSCSSGGAPGELF
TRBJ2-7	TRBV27	ASSFATGALYEQY
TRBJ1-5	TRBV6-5	ASRPGQGSNQPQH
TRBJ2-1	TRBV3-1	ASSQAGTSGGNNEQF
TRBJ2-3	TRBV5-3	ASSPDRVLDTQY
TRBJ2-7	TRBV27	AAGLSGAVYEQY
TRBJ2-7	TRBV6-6	ASSYSSEQY
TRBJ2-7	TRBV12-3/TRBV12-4	ASRTGTYEQY
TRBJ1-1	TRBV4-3	ASSQDRTYMITEAF
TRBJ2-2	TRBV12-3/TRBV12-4	ASSLWGAGELF
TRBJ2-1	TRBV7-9	ASREPFYNEQF